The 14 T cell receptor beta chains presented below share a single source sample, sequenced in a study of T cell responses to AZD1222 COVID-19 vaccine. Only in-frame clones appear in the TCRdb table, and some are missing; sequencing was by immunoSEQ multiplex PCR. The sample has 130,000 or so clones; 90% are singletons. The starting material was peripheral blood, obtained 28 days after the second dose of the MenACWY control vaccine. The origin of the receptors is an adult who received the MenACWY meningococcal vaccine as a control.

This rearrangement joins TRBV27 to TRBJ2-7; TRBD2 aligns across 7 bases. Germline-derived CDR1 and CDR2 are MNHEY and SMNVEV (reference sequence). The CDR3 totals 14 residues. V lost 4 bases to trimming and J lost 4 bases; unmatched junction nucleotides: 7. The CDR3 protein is CASSWAGDLYEQYF. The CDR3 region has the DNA TGTGCCAGCAGTTGGGCGGGAGATCTTTACGAGCAGTACTTC.

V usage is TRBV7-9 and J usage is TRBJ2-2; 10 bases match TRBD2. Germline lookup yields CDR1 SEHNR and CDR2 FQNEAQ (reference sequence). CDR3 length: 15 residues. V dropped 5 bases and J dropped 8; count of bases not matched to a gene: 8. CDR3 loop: CASSPSGSSSGELFF. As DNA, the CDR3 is TGTGCCAGCAGCCCTAGCGGGAGTAGTTCAGGGGAGCTGTTTTTT.

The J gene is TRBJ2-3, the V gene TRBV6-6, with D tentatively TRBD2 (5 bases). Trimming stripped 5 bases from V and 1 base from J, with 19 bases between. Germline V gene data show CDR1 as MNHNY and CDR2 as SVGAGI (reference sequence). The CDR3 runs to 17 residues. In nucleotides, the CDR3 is TGTGCCAGCAGTCCCCGGGGAAGCGACATAGGCACAGATACGCAGTATTTT. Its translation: CASSPRGSDIGTDTQYF.

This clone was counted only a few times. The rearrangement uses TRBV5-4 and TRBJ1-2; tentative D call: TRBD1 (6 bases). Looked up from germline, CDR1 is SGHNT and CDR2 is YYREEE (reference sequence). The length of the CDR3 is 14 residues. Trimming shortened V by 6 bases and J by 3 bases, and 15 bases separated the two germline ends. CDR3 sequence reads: CASTRRGGDYGYTF. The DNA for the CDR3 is TGTGCCAGCACCAGACGAGGGGGGGACTATGGCTACACCTTC.

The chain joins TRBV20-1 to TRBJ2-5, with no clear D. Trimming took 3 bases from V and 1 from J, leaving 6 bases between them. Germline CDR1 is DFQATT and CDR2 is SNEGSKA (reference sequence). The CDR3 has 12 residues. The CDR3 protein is CSASFRQETQYF. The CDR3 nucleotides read TGCAGTGCTAGTTTCCGCCAAGAGACCCAGTACTTC.

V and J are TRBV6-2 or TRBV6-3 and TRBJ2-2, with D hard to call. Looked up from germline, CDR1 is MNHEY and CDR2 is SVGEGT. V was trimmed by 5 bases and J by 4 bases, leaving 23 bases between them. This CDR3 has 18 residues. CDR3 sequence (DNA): TGTGCCAGCAGTAACAACCCCATAAACAGCTTTAGCACCGGGGAGCTGTTTTTT. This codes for CASSNNPINSFSTGELFF.

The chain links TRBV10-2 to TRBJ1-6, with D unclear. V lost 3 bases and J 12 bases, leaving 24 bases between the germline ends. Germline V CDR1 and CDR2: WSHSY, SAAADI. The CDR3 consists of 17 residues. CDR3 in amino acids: CASSDSRPPYSSQPLHF. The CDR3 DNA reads TGCGCCAGCAGTGATTCCAGGCCTCCCTATTCGTCTCAACCCCTCCACTTT.

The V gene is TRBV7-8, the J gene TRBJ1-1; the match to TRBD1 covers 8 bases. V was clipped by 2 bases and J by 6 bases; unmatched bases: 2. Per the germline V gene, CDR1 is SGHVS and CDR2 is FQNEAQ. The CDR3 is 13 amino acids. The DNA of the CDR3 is TGTGCCAGCAGCTTAAGGACAGGGTCTGAAGCTTTCTTT. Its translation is CASSLRTGSEAFF.

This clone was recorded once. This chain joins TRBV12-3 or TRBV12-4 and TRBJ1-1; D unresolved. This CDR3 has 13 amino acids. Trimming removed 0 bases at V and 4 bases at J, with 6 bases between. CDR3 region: CASSLARITEAFF. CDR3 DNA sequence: TGTGCCAGCAGTTTAGCGCGTATCACTGAAGCTTTCTTT.

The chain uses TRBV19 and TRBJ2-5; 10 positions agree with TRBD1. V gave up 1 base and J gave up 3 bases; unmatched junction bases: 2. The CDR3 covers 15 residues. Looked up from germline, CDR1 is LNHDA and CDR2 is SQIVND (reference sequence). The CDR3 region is CASSIAGTGEETQYF. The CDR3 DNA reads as TGTGCCAGTAGTATAGCTGGGACAGGGGAAGAGACCCAGTACTTC.

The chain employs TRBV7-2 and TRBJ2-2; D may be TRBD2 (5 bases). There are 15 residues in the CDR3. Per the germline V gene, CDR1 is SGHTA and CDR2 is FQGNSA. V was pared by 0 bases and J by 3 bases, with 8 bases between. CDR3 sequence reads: CASSLARGYTGELFF. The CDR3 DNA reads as TGTGCCAGCAGCTTAGCGCGAGGGTACACCGGGGAGCTGTTTTTT.

The DNA for the CDR3 is TGTGCCACCAGCTTTTTACTAGCGGGGCGTTACAATGAGCAGTTCTTC. It yields the protein CATSFLLAGRYNEQFF. V and J are TRBV15 and TRBJ2-1, with TRBD2 identical over 10 bases. The germline CDR1 and CDR2 sequences are LNHNV and YYDKDF (reference sequence). There are 16 residues in the CDR3. V shed 5 bases and J 4 bases; nucleotides not matched to a gene: 8.

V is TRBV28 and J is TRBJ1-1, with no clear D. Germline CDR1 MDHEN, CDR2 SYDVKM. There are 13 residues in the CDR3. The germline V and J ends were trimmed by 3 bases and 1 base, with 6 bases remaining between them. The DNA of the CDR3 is TGTGCCAGCAGTTTTACAAGGAACACTGAAGCTTTCTTT. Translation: CASSFTRNTEAFF.

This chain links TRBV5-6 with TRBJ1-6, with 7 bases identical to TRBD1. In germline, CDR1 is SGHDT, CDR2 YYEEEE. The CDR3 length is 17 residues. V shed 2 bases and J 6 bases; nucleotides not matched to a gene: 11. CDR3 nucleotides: TGTGCCAGCAGCTTACAAGGACAGGCCGGGAGTAATTCACCCCTCCACTTT. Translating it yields CASSLQGQAGSNSPLHF.